This is a list of T cell receptor beta chains from one sample in a study of shared clonotypes between healthy human individuals. Measured with immunoSEQ multiplex PCR; TCRdb has only the in-frame clones, and not every one. The repertoire holds some 2,100,000 clones, with roughly 95% as singletons. The sample consisted of naive CD4+ T cells sorted from blood. The receptors were gathered from a young man in good health. CDR3s include the opening cysteine and the closing phenylalanine or tryptophan. The D gene is left open where the match is weak. The size of a clone is reported for some rows only, either as once, few or many, or as a class for expanded clones.

clone_size,d_call,j_call,v_call,cdr3_aa,cdr3_nt
.,.,TRBJ1-1,TRBV10-3,CAISRQQNTEAFF,TGTGCCATCAGTCGACAGCAGAACACTGAAGCTTTCTTT
.,.,TRBJ1-6,TRBV6-6,CASNGVEGSPLHF,TGTGCCAGCAACGGGGTCGAGGGTTCACCCCTCCACTTT
.,.,TRBJ1-6,TRBV25-1,CASSELGDGANSPLHF,TGTGCCAGCAGTGAGTTAGGGGACGGTGCTAATTCACCCCTCCACTTT
once,TRBD1,TRBJ1-2,TRBV7-2,CASSFRQGDNYGYTF,TGTGCCAGCAGCTTCCGACAGGGGGATAACTATGGCTACACCTTC
.,TRBD2,TRBJ2-5,TRBV6-5,CASRQTSGGQETQYF,TGTGCCAGCAGACAAACTAGCGGGGGGCAAGAGACCCAGTACTTC
.,TRBD2,TRBJ2-1,TRBV6-1,CASSGSYGTSSSEQFF,TGTGCCAGCAGTGGGTCTTACGGGACTAGCTCTAGTGAGCAGTTCTTC
.,.,TRBJ1-4,TRBV7-2,CASSLANEKLFF,TGTGCCAGCAGCTTAGCTAATGAAAAACTGTTTTTT
.,TRBD1,TRBJ1-1,TRBV6-5,CASSYSIDRGLTEAFF,TGTGCCAGCAGTTACTCGATTGACAGGGGGCTGACTGAAGCTTTCTTT
.,TRBD1,TRBJ2-7,TRBV5-6,CASSRDRGLDEQYF,TGTGCCAGCAGCCGGGACAGGGGGCTTGACGAGCAGTACTTC
.,TRBD1,TRBJ1-1,TRBV10-3,CAIGDRWNTEAFF,TGTGCCATCGGGGACAGATGGAACACTGAAGCTTTCTTT
.,TRBD1,TRBJ1-1,TRBV5-1,CASSLGRWDRALLLNTEAFF,TGCGCCAGCAGCTTGGGGCGGTGGGACAGGGCCCTACTTTTGAACACTGAAGCTTTCTTT
.,TRBD2,TRBJ2-7,TRBV6-1,CASSAHLAGLYEQYF,TGTGCCAGCAGTGCCCACCTAGCGGGGCTCTACGAGCAGTACTTC
.,.,TRBJ1-2,TRBV4-1,CASSQDTGFNYGYTF,TGCGCCAGCAGCCAAGACACAGGGTTCAACTATGGCTACACCTTC